These 10 T cell receptor beta chains share one sample of origin, sequenced in a study of blood T cell repertoires in COVID-19. Produced via immunoSEQ multiplex PCR; TCRdb's table is partial and in-frame only. The sample contains some 100,000 clones, 90% of which appear only once. Material for sequencing was peripheral blood. These receptors all come from a man between 45 and 60 years old with acute or convalescent COVID-19.

This clone came up a few times. This chain joins TRBV11-2 and TRBJ2-5; tentatively, D is TRBD1 (6 bases). Germline V gene lookup returns CDR1 SGHAT and CDR2 FQNNGV. Trimming shortened V by 7 bases and J by 2 bases, and 14 bases separated the two germline ends. The CDR3 covers 14 residues. In nucleotides, the CDR3 is TGTGCCAGCACCACCATGGACAGACAAGAGACCCAGTACTTC. Protein product: CASTTMDRQETQYF.

The chain links TRBV5-5 to TRBJ2-7; weak D call: TRBD2 (5 bases). Deletions cut 3 bases from V and 4 bases from J, with 20 bases between. Germline values: CDR1 SGHKS, CDR2 YYEKEE (reference sequence). The CDR3 is made up of 16 amino acids. CDR3 bases: TGTGCCAGCAGCTCAACGGGATCCGTGGTATCGTACGAGCAGTACTTC. This codes for CASSSTGSVVSYEQYF.

J is TRBJ2-2 and V is TRBV4-3, with 9 bases matching TRBD2. The CDR3 loop spans 17 amino acids. After removal of 0 bases from V and 10 bases from J, the junction contained 12 bases not matched to a gene. Germline CDR1 and CDR2: LGHNA and YSLEER. CDR3 amino acids: CASSQEVRASGTEELFF. In DNA, the CDR3 is TGCGCCAGCAGCCAAGAAGTAAGGGCTAGCGGGACAGAGGAGCTGTTTTTT.

This sequence joins TRBV5-1 and TRBJ2-1, with 7 bases that match TRBD2. V was pared by 0 bases and J by 6 bases, with 9 bases of the junction left unmatched. Germline CDR1 and CDR2: SGHRS and YFSETQ. The CDR3 consists of 16 residues. The CDR3 reads CASSLGSRENPNEQFF. Written as DNA, the CDR3 is TGCGCCAGCAGCTTGGGGTCGCGGGAGAACCCCAATGAGCAGTTCTTC.

This clone appeared once. Additional DNA sequences in this sample encode the identical CDR3. The rearrangement uses TRBV7-9 and TRBJ1-1; D might be TRBD1 (5 bases). Germline CDR1 is SEHNR and CDR2 is FQNEAQ (reference sequence). The V end was cut by 5 bases, the J end by 1 base, with 8 bases between. This CDR3 has 13 residues. The CDR3 here is CASSPTGNTEAFF. CDR3 in DNA: TGTGCCAGCAGCCCTACAGGGAACACTGAAGCTTTCTTT.

The J gene is TRBJ2-7, the V gene TRBV19, with D uncertain. Trimming took 10 bases from V and 4 from J, leaving 17 bases between them. The CDR3 spans 13 residues. CDR1 is LNHDA, CDR2 SQIVND, per germline (reference sequence). CDR3 sequence reads: CATANGGLYEQYF. For the CDR3, the DNA is TGTGCCACCGCAAACGGTGGGCTATACGAGCAGTACTTC.

The CDR3: CASSLSGVIRTGELFF. The CDR3 nucleotides are TGCGCCAGCAGCCTTAGCGGGGTGATTAGGACCGGGGAGCTGTTTTTT. The gene calls are TRBV5-1 and TRBJ2-2, with 8 positions matching TRBD2. CDR3 length: 16 residues. Germline CDR1 SGHRS, CDR2 YFSETQ. The J segment lost 5 bases and the V segment lost 4 bases, leaving 10 bases of the junction unmatched.

V is TRBV29-1 and J is TRBJ2-7, with 15 bases fitting TRBD2. Germline V gene lookup returns CDR1 SQVTM and CDR2 ANQGSEA. The CDR3 loop spans 14 amino acids. V shed 7 bases and J 2 bases; nucleotides not matched to a gene: 3. CDR3 bases: TGCAGCGCAGGACTAGCGGGAGGGCCCTACGAGCAGTACTTC. This translates into CSAGLAGGPYEQYF.

V usage is TRBV9 and J usage is TRBJ2-5; no clear D. Germline CDR1 reads SGDLS; CDR2 reads YYNGEE. V was pared by 0 bases and J by 4 bases, with 4 bases between. CDR3 size: 12 residues. CDR3 protein: CASSVALETQYF. CDR3 nucleotide sequence: TGTGCCAGCAGCGTAGCTTTAGAGACCCAGTACTTC.

This clone was picked up one time. The chain carries TRBV7-9 and TRBJ1-6; D is unclear. The CDR3 extends over 14 amino acids. V was cut by 1 base and J by 4 bases, with 5 bases left in between. The V gene's germline CDR1 is SEHNR and CDR2 FQNEAQ (reference sequence). The CDR3 DNA reads TGTGCCAGCAGCTTAGAGCCGTATAATTCACCCCTCCACTTT. The encoded protein is CASSLEPYNSPLHF.